Below, 26 T cell receptor beta chains from the same sample are listed, as sequenced in a study of cytomegalovirus exposure and HLA in healthy donors. In the PCR, 60 Vbeta and 13 Jbeta primers were used. Assay used: immunoSEQ multiplex PCR; TCRdb lists only in-frame clones, some missing. The repertoire includes 99,000 or so clones, approximately 80% of them detected once, and around 5% sits in the top ten. The specimen was PBMCs. The receptors derive from a woman aged 18-29 years in good health and CMV-seropositive.

This rearrangement joins TRBV27 to TRBJ1-1; TRBD1 matches at 8 bases. Looked up from germline, CDR1 is MNHEY and CDR2 is SMNVEV (reference sequence). The CDR3 consists of 15 residues. The trim removed 5 bases at V and 7 bases at J, leaving 12 bases unmatched. The CDR3 region is CASSRGQVGVGEAFF. DNA for the CDR3: TGTGCCAGCAGTAGGGGACAGGTTGGAGTTGGTGAAGCTTTCTTT.

This chain links TRBV5-1 with TRBJ2-1, with TRBD2 identical over 9 bases. Trimming removed 3 bases from V and 5 bases from J; junction bases left unmatched: 3. Germline lookup yields CDR1 SGHRS and CDR2 YFSETQ. The CDR3 is made up of 14 amino acids. The CDR3 loop is CASSSGLANNEQFF. In DNA form, the CDR3 reads TGCGCCAGCAGCTCGGGACTAGCCAACAATGAGCAGTTCTTC.

Only a few counts were recorded for this clone. This chain joins TRBV5-6 and TRBJ2-7; possible D gene TRBD2, 5 bases. V lost 3 bases, J lost 2 bases, and 9 bases lay in between. Per the germline V gene, CDR1 is SGHDT and CDR2 is YYEEEE. This CDR3 is built from 13 residues. CDR3 amino acids: CASSSGLTYEQYF. CDR3 DNA: TGTGCCAGCAGCTCTGGACTCACCTACGAGCAGTACTTC.

The chain couples TRBV30 to TRBJ1-5; D remains ambiguous. V shed 3 bases and J shed 5 bases, with 17 bases lying between them. From germline, CDR1 is GTSNPN and CDR2 SVGIG (reference sequence). This CDR3 has 15 amino acids. CDR3 in amino acids: CAWRPDWAGDQPQHF. The CDR3 nucleotides read TGTGCCTGGAGGCCCGATTGGGCAGGTGATCAGCCCCAGCATTTT.

This clone was recorded once. The rearrangement joins TRBV28 to TRBJ2-1; unclear D gene. CDR1 is MDHEN, CDR2 SYDVKM, per germline. The V end was cut by 6 bases, the J end by 5 bases, with 5 bases between. The CDR3 runs to 11 residues. The CDR3 DNA reads as TGTGCCAGCAGCCAGGACAATGAGCAGTTCTTC. This sequence encodes CASSQDNEQFF.

The rearrangement links TRBV5-1 to TRBJ1-1; D is ambiguous. V gave up 0 bases and J gave up 0 bases, with 9 bases separating them. The CDR3 is 15 residues long. Germline-derived CDR1 and CDR2 are SGHRS and YFSETQ. CDR3 nucleotide sequence: TGCGCCAGCAGCTTGGATTCAGTCCTGAACACTGAAGCTTTCTTT. It translates to CASSLDSVLNTEAFF.

The J gene is TRBJ2-1, the V gene TRBV6-5, with no clear D. Trimming pared 0 bases from V and 3 bases from J, leaving 6 bases between. The CDR3 contains 14 residues. Looked up from germline, CDR1 is MNHEY and CDR2 is SVGAGI. The CDR3 bases are TGTGCCAGCAGTTACTCTGTAGACTACAATGAGCAGTTCTTC. Translating gives CASSYSVDYNEQFF.

The V gene is TRBV4-2, the J gene TRBJ2-7, with 12 bases lining up with TRBD2. The CDR3 is 16 residues long. With 0 bases clipped from V and 3 bases from J, the junction kept 3 bases outside the gene matches. Germline V gives CDR1 LGHNA, CDR2 YNFKEQ. CDR3 region: CASSQEATSGSYEQYF. DNA of the CDR3: TGTGCCAGCAGCCAAGAAGCGACTAGCGGGAGCTACGAGCAGTACTTC.

This chain connects TRBV11-3 to TRBJ2-7, with 7 bases aligning to TRBD1. The length of the CDR3 is 14 residues. CDR1 is SGHNT, CDR2 YENEEA, per germline. The junction had 9 bases not matched to a gene; V was cut back by 6 bases and J by 4 bases. CDR3 residues: CASRSLEGAYEQYF. CDR3 sequence (DNA): TGTGCCAGCAGATCTCTTGAGGGGGCTTACGAGCAGTACTTC.

The CDR3 coding sequence is TGTGCCAGCAGCACGACTAGCGGTCGGGTCTACGAGCAGTACTTC. This codes for CASSTTSGRVYEQYF. J is TRBJ2-7 and V is TRBV6-6, with 9 bases fitting TRBD2. V lost 6 bases, J lost 3 bases, and 9 bases stayed unmatched. Germline CDR1 MNHNY, CDR2 SVGAGI (reference sequence). There are 15 residues in the CDR3.

In its sample, this clone was seen a few times. This chain uses TRBV5-6 with TRBJ2-7, with D possibly being TRBD2 (5 bases). Trimming took off 5 bases at V and 2 bases at J, with 14 bases between the two ends. The germline CDR1 and CDR2 sequences are SGHDT and YYEEEE. CDR3 size: 14 residues. The CDR3 DNA reads as TGTGCCAGCAGAATCTCCGGGATAGCCTACGAGCAGTACTTC. Amino acids: CASRISGIAYEQYF.

The chain links TRBV25-1 to TRBJ1-1; no firm D call. V was trimmed by 1 base and J by 1 base, leaving 7 bases between them. This CDR3 is 14 amino acids long. CDR1 is MGHDK and CDR2 is SYGVNS in the germline V gene. In DNA, the CDR3 is TGTGCCAGCAGTGAATTAGACAAGAACACTGAAGCTTTCTTT. Its protein product is CASSELDKNTEAFF. Complete variable domain (other parts from reference TRBV25-1 and TRBJ1-1): EADIYQTPRYLVIGTGKKITLECSQTMGHDKMYWYQQDPGMELHLIHYSYGVNSTEKGDLSSESTVSRIRTEHFPLTLESARPSHTSQYLCASSELDKNTEAFFGQGTRLTVV.

In this sample, this clone turned up once. The chain recombines TRBV28 with TRBJ2-1; 8 bases fit TRBD2. Trimming removed 3 bases from V and 4 bases from J; junction bases left unmatched: 8. CDR1 MDHEN and CDR2 SYDVKM come from the germline V gene. This CDR3 region has 16 residues. CDR3 in amino acids: CASSFPGTREYNEQFF. The CDR3 DNA follows: TGTGCCAGCAGTTTCCCCGGGACTAGAGAGTACAATGAGCAGTTCTTC. Variable domain in full (rest from reference TRBV28 and TRBJ2-1): DVKVTQSSRYLVKRTGEKVFLECVQDMDHENMFWYRQDPGLGLRLIYFSYDVKMKEKGDIPEGYSVSREKKERFSLILESASTNQTSMYLCASSFPGTREYNEQFFGPGTRLTVL.

V is TRBV4-1 and J is TRBJ1-5; no clear D. This CDR3 is 14 amino acids long. Germline V lookup: CDR1 MGHRA, CDR2 YSYEKL. V was cut by 4 bases and J by 0 bases, with 7 bases left in between. CDR3 nucleotides: TGCGCCAGCAGCCCCGGGATTAGCAATCAGCCCCAGCATTTT. Protein product: CASSPGISNQPQHF.

The rearrangement joins TRBV7-9 to TRBJ2-1; TRBD1 matches at 9 bases. Per the germline V gene, CDR1 is SEHNR and CDR2 is FQNEAQ (reference sequence). This CDR3 has 12 residues. The V segment lost 5 bases and the J segment 8 bases; nucleotides outside the gene matches: 1. Written as DNA, the CDR3 is TGTGCCAGCAGCCGACAGGGGGATGAGCAGTTCTTC. It is translated as CASSRQGDEQFF.

This clone was seen more than once but under ten times. V usage is TRBV5-4 and J usage is TRBJ1-2; D perhaps matches TRBD1 (5 bases). The V and J ends lost 4 bases and 0 bases respectively, with 13 bases between them. The CDR3 covers 15 residues. CDR1 and CDR2 (germline): SGHNT, YYREEE (reference sequence). The CDR3 coding sequence is TGTGCCAGCAGCCCAGGGCCAGGGTCTAACTATGGCTACACCTTC. It encodes CASSPGPGSNYGYTF.

The chain is built from TRBV10-3 and TRBJ2-6; D is undetermined. This CDR3 has 16 amino acids. Trimming removed 0 bases from V and 0 bases from J, with 6 bases in between. Looked up from germline, CDR1 is ENHRY and CDR2 is SYGVKD. The chain's CDR3 is CAISESRSSGANVLTF. CDR3 DNA: TGTGCCATCAGTGAGTCGAGGTCCTCTGGGGCCAACGTCCTGACTTTC.

This sequence joins TRBV5-1 and TRBJ2-7; tentatively, D is TRBD1 (5 bases). V lost 1 base and J lost 0, with 11 bases in between. This CDR3 is built from 15 residues. Per germline, CDR1 SGHRS and CDR2 YFSETQ. The CDR3 nucleotides read TGCGCCAGCAGCTTGACGGACACAAGCTCCTACGAGCAGTACTTC. It translates to CASSLTDTSSYEQYF.

V is TRBV4-1 and J is TRBJ2-1; 14 bases are a match to TRBD2. V lost 0 bases and J lost 1; bases outside the gene matches: 14. The CDR3 has 22 residues. CDR1 MGHRA and CDR2 YSYEKL come from the germline V gene. CDR3 coding DNA: TGCGCCAGCAGCCAAGAAACCCTAACGGGACTAGCGGGAGCGCGGTCCTACAATGAGCAGTTCTTC. Protein: CASSQETLTGLAGARSYNEQFF.

J is TRBJ1-4 and V is TRBV11-2; TRBD1 might be the D (6 bases). The CDR3 extends over 15 amino acids. In germline, CDR1 is SGHAT, CDR2 FQNNGV. The V gene lost 3 bases and the J gene lost 6 bases, with 14 bases spanning the gap. CDR3 sequence: CASSFQGFRDEKLFF. In DNA, the CDR3 is TGTGCCAGCAGCTTCCAGGGGTTCCGAGATGAAAAACTGTTTTTT.

This clone has a single count. The chain carries TRBV6-4 and TRBJ2-3; possible D gene TRBD1, 6 bases. Germline V lookup: CDR1 MRHNA, CDR2 SNTAGT. V shed 2 bases and J shed 4 bases, with 13 bases lying between them. The CDR3 runs to 15 residues. CDR3 nucleotide sequence: TGTGCCAGCAGTGACAAATTAGCAGGGGCAGATACGCAGTATTTT. Its protein is CASSDKLAGADTQYF.

V is TRBV27 and J is TRBJ2-7, with 9 bases identical to TRBD2. Trimming at V came to 3 bases and at J to 4 bases, leaving 4 bases not matched to a gene. Germline CDR1 and CDR2: MNHEY and SMNVEV (reference sequence). The CDR3 totals 14 residues. CDR3 nucleotide sequence: TGTGCCAGCAGTTTCCAGCGGGAGGAATACGAGCAGTACTTC. It yields the protein CASSFQREEYEQYF.

The V gene is TRBV6-1, the J gene TRBJ2-5; D remains ambiguous. The CDR3 spans 13 residues. V was pared by 7 bases and J by 2 bases, with 11 bases between. Germline loops: CDR1 MNHNS, CDR2 SASEGT. The CDR3 spells CASNGPEQETQYF. DNA for the CDR3: TGTGCCAGCAATGGGCCAGAACAAGAGACCCAGTACTTC.

This clone was seen a few times. The chain recombines TRBV6-1 with TRBJ2-7; D unresolved. Trimming took 7 bases from V and 2 from J, leaving 12 bases between them. Germline-derived CDR1 and CDR2 are MNHNS and SASEGT. The CDR3 totals 13 residues. The chain's CDR3 is CASNRATTYEQYF. The DNA of the CDR3 is TGTGCCAGCAATCGAGCGACCACCTACGAGCAGTACTTC.

V and J are TRBV5-1 and TRBJ1-2, with D possibly TRBD1 on 5 matching bases. Trimming shortened V by 0 bases and J by 4 bases, and 10 bases separated the two germline ends. CDR1 is SGHRS and CDR2 is YFSETQ in the germline V gene. This CDR3 region has 14 residues. CDR3 sequence: CASSLAQGSYGYTF. The CDR3 region has the DNA TGCGCCAGCAGCTTGGCGCAGGGCAGCTATGGCTACACCTTC.

The J gene is TRBJ2-1, the V gene TRBV5-1; the match to TRBD2 covers 13 bases. Germline V CDR1 and CDR2: SGHRS, YFSETQ. CDR3 length: 17 residues. The V segment lost 4 bases and the J segment 5 bases; nucleotides outside the gene matches: 9. CDR3 region: CASSNAWTSGSNNEQFF. In DNA form, the CDR3 reads TGCGCCAGCAGCAACGCCTGGACTAGCGGGAGTAACAATGAGCAGTTCTTC.